What follows describes a single T cell receptor (beta chain). Its cognate antigen is unknown. For the second PCR, which ran for roughly 7 to 11 cycles, a sample-barcoded 5' primer and a J-beta primer mix were used. One entry per CDR3 protein results from TCRdb running MiXCR on the 5' RACE reads. Among over 1,300,000 distinct CDR3 sequences, approximately 59% were seen once, and the ten largest hold over 5%. The data were taken from a study of blood T cells in healthy people across ages. Germline CDR1 and CDR2: SEHNR and FQNEAQ (reference sequence). This CDR3 is built from 15 residues. V was shortened by 0 bases and J by 2 bases, with 8 bases between the two germline ends. Overall study results and limits: Comparison with aged donors showed that long-lived donors had more naive CD4+ cells and higher diversity. Across samples, TCR beta diversity tracked strongly with naive T cell percentage.

Material for sequencing was blood. The rearrangement links TRBV7-9 to TRBJ2-1, with D possibly matching TRBD1 (5 bases). The clonotype originates from a man between 18 and 35 years old in good health. Written as DNA, the CDR3 is TGTGCCAGCAGCTTAGCAGGGGTTGCCTACAATGAGCAGTTCTTC. Translation gives CASSLAGVAYNEQFF.